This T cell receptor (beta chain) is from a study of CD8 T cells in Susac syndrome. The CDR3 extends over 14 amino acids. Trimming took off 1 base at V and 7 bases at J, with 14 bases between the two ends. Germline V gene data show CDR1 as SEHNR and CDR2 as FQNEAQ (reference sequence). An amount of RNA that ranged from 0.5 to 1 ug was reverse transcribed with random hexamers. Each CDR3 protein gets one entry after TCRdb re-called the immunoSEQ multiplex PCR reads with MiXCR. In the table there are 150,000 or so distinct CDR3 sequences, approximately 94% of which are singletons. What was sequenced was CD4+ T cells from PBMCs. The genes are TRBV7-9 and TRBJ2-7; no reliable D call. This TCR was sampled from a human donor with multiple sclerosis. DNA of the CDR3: TGTGCCAGCAGCTTAGTGGGCAGCGTGAGGGAGCAGTACTTC. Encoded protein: CASSLVGSVREQYF.